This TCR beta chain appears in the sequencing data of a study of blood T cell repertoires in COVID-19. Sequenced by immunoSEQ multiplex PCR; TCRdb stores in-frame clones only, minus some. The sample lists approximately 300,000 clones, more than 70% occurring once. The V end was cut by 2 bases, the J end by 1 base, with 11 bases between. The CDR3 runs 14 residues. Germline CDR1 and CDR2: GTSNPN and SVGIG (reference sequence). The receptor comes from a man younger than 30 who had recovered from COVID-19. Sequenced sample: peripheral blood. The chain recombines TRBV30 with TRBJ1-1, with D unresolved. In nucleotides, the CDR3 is TGTGCCTGGAGTAGAGGATATTCGAACACTGAAGCTTTCTTT. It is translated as CAWSRGYSNTEAFF.